The 2 T cell receptor beta chains below all came from one sample that was sequenced in a study of T-cell memory formation after mild COVID-19. TCRdb reprocessed the 5' RACE reads via MiXCR and lists one record per CDR3 protein. This sample has around 440,000 distinct CDR3 sequences, with 15% to 20% found just once. Material: PBMCs or a T cell subset sorted from them (not recorded which). These receptors were collected from an adult woman who had mild COVID-19 (a few samples of this study predate the infection). Cell type and time point are not known.

Only a few counts were recorded for this clonotype. The chain is built from TRBV25-1 and TRBJ2-5, with TRBD1 as a possible D gene (6 bases). The CDR3 loop spans 17 amino acids. V lost 3 bases, J lost 0 bases, and 17 bases lay in between. CDR1 is MGHDK, CDR2 SYGVNS, per germline. The CDR3 spells CASSDRGPRVYQETQYF. The CDR3 nucleotides read TGTGCCAGCAGTGACAGGGGCCCGCGGGTATACCAAGAGACCCAGTACTTC.

This chain uses TRBV7-9 with TRBJ2-1, with 11 bases that match TRBD2. CDR3 size: 17 residues. The trim removed 5 bases at V and 6 bases at J, leaving 12 bases unmatched. Germline V CDR1 and CDR2: SEHNR, FQNEAQ (reference sequence). CDR3 in DNA: TGTGCCAGCAGCCAGAGGCTAGCGGGAGGAAGCTTCAATGAGCAGTTCTTC. Translating it yields CASSQRLAGGSFNEQFF.